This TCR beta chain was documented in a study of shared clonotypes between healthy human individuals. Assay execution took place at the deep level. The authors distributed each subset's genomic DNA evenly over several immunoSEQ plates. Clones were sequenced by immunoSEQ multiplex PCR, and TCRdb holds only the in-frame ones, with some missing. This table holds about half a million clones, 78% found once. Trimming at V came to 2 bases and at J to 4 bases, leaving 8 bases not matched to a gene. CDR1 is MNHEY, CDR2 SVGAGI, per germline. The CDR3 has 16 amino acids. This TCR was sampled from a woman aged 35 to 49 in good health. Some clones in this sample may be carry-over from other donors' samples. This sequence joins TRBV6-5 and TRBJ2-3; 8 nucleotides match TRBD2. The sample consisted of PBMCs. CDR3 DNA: TGTGCCAGCAGTTACGGGTTAGCGGGGCGGGCAGATACGCAGTATTTT. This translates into CASSYGLAGRADTQYF.